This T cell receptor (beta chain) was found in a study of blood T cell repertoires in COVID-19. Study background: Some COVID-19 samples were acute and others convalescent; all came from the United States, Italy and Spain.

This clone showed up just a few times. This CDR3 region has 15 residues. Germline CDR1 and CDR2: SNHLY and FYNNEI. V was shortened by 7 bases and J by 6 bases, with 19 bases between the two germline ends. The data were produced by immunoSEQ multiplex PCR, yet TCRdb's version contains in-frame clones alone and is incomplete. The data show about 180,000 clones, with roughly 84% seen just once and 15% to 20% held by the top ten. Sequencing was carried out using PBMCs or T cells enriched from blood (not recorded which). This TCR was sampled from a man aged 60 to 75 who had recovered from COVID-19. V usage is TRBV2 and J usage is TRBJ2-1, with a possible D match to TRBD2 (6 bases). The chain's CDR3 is CASMVPEDYSNEQFF. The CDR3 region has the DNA TGTGCCAGCATGGTTCCCGAGGACTACTCCAATGAGCAGTTCTTC.